Below, 15 T cell receptor beta chains from the same sample are listed, as sequenced in a study of circulating CD8 cells and anti-PD-1 response in melanoma. From live CD3+CD8+TCRalphabeta+ cells, four PD-1 and/or TIGIT subsets were sorted. The QIAseq Immune Repertoire TCR panel built the libraries from around 15 ng of total RNA. TCRdb recomputed calls from the reads with MiXCR, one row per CDR3 protein. The profile covers approximately 2,000 distinct CDR3 sequences, with roughly 8.1% appearing a single time and 6.5% to 9.5% taken by the ten largest. The material sequenced was CD8+ T cells from PBMCs, taken at baseline or after one month of anti-PD-1 therapy (not recorded which). The receptors shown here come from a human donor with melanoma.

This clonotype is classed as medium-sized. V gene TRBV5-1 combines with J gene TRBJ2-2; possible D gene TRBD2, 5 bases. Per germline, CDR1 SGHRS and CDR2 YFSETQ. This CDR3 is built from 18 residues. V lost 2 bases to trimming and J lost 0 bases, with 17 bases between them. The CDR3 coding sequence is TGCGCCAGCAGCTTCCCGCGGGCACCATCCGCGAACACCGGGGAGCTGTTTTTT. Its protein is CASSFPRAPSANTGELFF.

By share, this clonotype counts as large. The chain has TRBV19 and TRBJ1-1, with D perhaps matching TRBD1 (5 bases). The CDR3 extends over 15 amino acids. Germline V gene data show CDR1 as LNHDA and CDR2 as SQIVND (reference sequence). The ends were cut back, 3 bases at V and 0 bases at J, with 11 bases in the middle. The CDR3 DNA reads TGTGCCAGTAGTATTAGGGGCAATCTGAACACTGAAGCTTTCTTT. It yields the protein CASSIRGNLNTEAFF.

By sample fraction, this clonotype is medium-sized. V gene TRBV24-1 combines with J gene TRBJ2-5, with 16 bases lining up with TRBD2. CDR3 length equals 19 residues. The junction had 6 bases not matched to a gene; V was cut back by 3 bases and J by 0 bases. Germline V lookup: CDR1 KGHDR, CDR2 SFDVKD. DNA of the CDR3: TGTGCCACCAGTGATGCTACCGGGACTAGCGGGAGGGACCAAGAGACCCAGTACTTC. It yields the protein CATSDATGTSGRDQETQYF.

A note on this clonotype: The CDR3 ends on some other residue instead of the conserved phenylalanine or tryptophan, so this is likely a read error. The V gene is TRBV27, the J gene TRBJ2-1; D gene uncertain. V lost 6 bases to trimming and J lost 5 bases, with 14 bases between them. Germline V lookup: CDR1 MNHEY, CDR2 SMNVEV (reference sequence). The CDR3 sequence is 14 residues long. The CDR3 protein is CASSDSTYDNEQFS. CDR3 DNA: TGTGCCAGCAGCGATAGCACTTACGACAATGAGCAGTTCTCC.

By frequency in the sample, this clonotype is medium-sized. The chain is built from TRBV7-2 and TRBJ1-1, with D unresolved. Germline V lookup: CDR1 SGHTA, CDR2 FQGNSA. Trimming removed 5 bases at V and 0 bases at J, with 7 bases between. The CDR3 spans 13 residues. The CDR3, as DNA: TGTGCCAGCAGCGGCACAGTGAACACTGAAGCTTTCTTT. Translated, it gives CASSGTVNTEAFF.

This clonotype was counted once. The chain uses TRBV11-1 and TRBJ2-5, with no clear D. The CDR3 totals 12 residues. CDR1 and CDR2 from the germline V gene are SGHAT and FQDESV (reference sequence). Trimming pared 3 bases from V and 5 bases from J, leaving 7 bases between. CDR3 loop: CASSFNDETQYF. The CDR3 region has the DNA TGTGCCAGCAGCTTCAATGACGAGACCCAGTACTTC. Full variable domain (outside the CDR3, taken from reference TRBV11-1 and TRBJ2-5): EAEVAQSPRYKITEKSQAVAFWCDPISGHATLYWYRQILGQGPELLVQFQDESVVDDSQLPKDRFSAERLKGVDSTLKIQPAELGDSAMYLCASSFNDETQYFGPGTRLLVL.

This clonotype is medium-sized. This chain links TRBV2 with TRBJ1-5; TRBD1 might be the D (6 bases). V was pared by 7 bases and J by 7 bases, with 23 bases between. Germline CDR1 reads SNHLY; CDR2 reads FYNNEI. The CDR3 extends over 16 amino acids. CDR3 protein: CASKRTRGEGFQPQHF. In DNA form, the CDR3 reads TGTGCCAGCAAAAGGACCAGGGGAGAGGGTTTCCAGCCCCAGCATTTT.

This clonotype is categorized as large. The chain combines TRBV5-6 with TRBJ2-1; 9 positions match TRBD2. Losses at the gene ends were 4 bases for V and 7 bases for J; bases not matched to a gene: 6. In germline, CDR1 is SGHDT, CDR2 YYEEEE. The CDR3 runs 14 residues. The CDR3 here is CASSPGLAGNEQFF. The CDR3, as DNA: TGTGCCAGCAGCCCGGGACTAGCTGGTAATGAGCAGTTCTTC. Variable domain in full (rest from reference TRBV5-6 and TRBJ2-1): DAGVTQSPTHLIKTRGQQVTLRCSPKSGHDTVSWYQQALGQGPQFIFQYYEEEERQRGNFPDRFSGHQFPNYSSELNVNALLLGDSALYLCASSPGLAGNEQFFGPGTRLTVL.

This clonotype ranks as medium-sized. This chain uses TRBV19 with TRBJ1-1, with a possible D match to TRBD1 (6 bases). Trimming cost V 6 bases and J 4 bases, with 15 bases left between them. The CDR3 has 14 residues. The germline V gene has CDR1 LNHDA and CDR2 SQIVND (reference sequence). CDR3 DNA: TGTGCCAGTAGCACCGGGACAAGGAGCACTGAAGCTTTCTTT. Residues: CASSTGTRSTEAFF.

This clonotype is medium-sized in the sample. V usage is TRBV27 and J usage is TRBJ2-1; no clear D gene. The germline gives CDR1 MNHEY, CDR2 SMNVEV (reference sequence). CDR3 length: 12 amino acids. V was pared by 3 bases and J by 6 bases, with 6 bases between. The CDR3 spells CASSFGPNEQFF. In nucleotides, the CDR3 is TGTGCCAGCAGTTTCGGCCCCAATGAGCAGTTCTTC.

By share, this clonotype ranks as medium-sized. The CDR3 region is CASSQPLSGDYEQYF. CDR3 nucleotides: TGTGCCAGCAGCCAACCACTCAGCGGGGACTACGAGCAGTACTTC. The J gene is TRBJ2-7, the V gene TRBV16; 7 nucleotides match TRBD2. V gave up 2 bases and J gave up 3 bases; unmatched junction bases: 7. This CDR3 has 15 residues. Germline CDR1 reads KGHSY; CDR2 reads FQNENV.

This clonotype is classed as medium-sized. This rearrangement joins TRBV25-1 to TRBJ1-5; D remains ambiguous. The CDR3 extends over 14 amino acids. Between the trimmed V and J ends, which lost 2 bases and 1 base, there was a span of 6 bases. The germline V gene encodes CDR1 MGHDK and CDR2 SYGVNS. In DNA, the CDR3 is TGTGCCAGCAGTGAAAGGGAGAGCAATCAGCCCCAGCATTTT. It translates to CASSERESNQPQHF.

This chain uses TRBV19 with TRBJ2-3; D is ambiguous. The CDR3 consists of 12 residues. The germline CDR1 and CDR2 sequences are LNHDA and SQIVND (reference sequence). V lost 5 bases to trimming and J lost 1 base, with 4 bases between them. The CDR3 sequence: CASSPGTDTQYF. DNA for the CDR3: TGTGCCAGTAGTCCAGGCACAGATACGCAGTATTTT.

The rearrangement uses TRBV20-1 and TRBJ2-3; 11 positions match TRBD2. The CDR3 covers 13 residues. V gave up 6 bases and J gave up 4 bases; unmatched junction bases: 3. Germline V gene sequence: CDR1 DFQATT, CDR2 SNEGSKA (reference sequence). The CDR3 here is CSAPSGRPDTQYF. The CDR3 DNA reads as TGCAGTGCACCTAGCGGGAGGCCAGATACGCAGTATTTT.

This clonotype is termed medium-sized. The chain carries TRBV28 and TRBJ2-7; no clear D gene. Trimming left V 5 bases short and J 4 bases short, with 12 bases between. The CDR3 consists of 13 residues. The germline gives CDR1 MDHEN, CDR2 SYDVKM. CDR3 nucleotides: TGTGCCAGCAGTACCGACGCGGTATACGAGCAGTACTTC. This encodes CASSTDAVYEQYF.